Shown below are 5 T cell receptor beta chains from a single sample sequenced in a study of metastatic and nonmetastatic thyroid tumors. All patients reached thyroid surgery having received no treatment beforehand. MiXCR reprocessed the PCR reads for TCRdb. The table lists about 2,100 clones, 40% to 50% of them singletons. What was sequenced was adjacent normal tissue. Every receptor here comes from a female donor with papillary thyroid cancer or a benign thyroid nodule (not recorded which). Some clones in this sample may be carry-over from other donors' samples.

This clone is a singleton in its sample. The genes are TRBV3-1 and TRBJ2-5; TRBD1 agrees at 7 bases. V gave up 3 bases and J gave up 0 bases; unmatched junction bases: 1. This CDR3 comprises 14 residues. The germline gives CDR1 LGHDT, CDR2 YNNKEL (reference sequence). CDR3 coding DNA: TGTGCCAGCAGCCAGACAGGGTACCAAGAGACCCAGTACTTC. Amino acids: CASSQTGYQETQYF.

The chain is built from TRBV7-2 and TRBJ2-3, with TRBD2 as a possible D gene (6 bases). Germline-derived CDR1 and CDR2 are SGHTA and FQGNSA. This CDR3 has 15 residues. V lost 0 bases to trimming and J lost 9 bases, with 16 bases between them. The CDR3 nucleotides are TGTGCCAGCAGCTTAGCCGGGGGACCAGAATTCACGCAGTATTTT. It is translated as CASSLAGGPEFTQYF. The whole variable domain, remainder taken from reference TRBV7-2 and TRBJ2-3, is GAGVSQSPSNKVTEKGKDVELRCDPISGHTALYWYRQSLGQGLEFLIYFQGNSAPDKSGLPSDRFSAERTGGSVSTLTIQRTQQEDSAVYLCASSLAGGPEFTQYFGPGTRLTVL.

This clone has at least ten counts. The chain recombines TRBV14 with TRBJ2-1; 13 bases line up with TRBD2. After removal of 4 bases from V and 1 base from J, the junction contained 7 bases not matched to a gene. This CDR3 is 18 amino acids long. Germline V gene data show CDR1 as SGHDN and CDR2 as FVKESK. The CDR3 nucleotides are TGTGCCAGCAGCCCGGGACTAGCGGGACTAAGATCCTACAATGAGCAGTTCTTC. This codes for CASSPGLAGLRSYNEQFF. The variable domain in full, completed from reference TRBV14 and TRBJ2-1, reads EAGVTQFPSHSVIEKGQTVTLRCDPISGHDNLYWYRRVMGKEIKFLLHFVKESKQDESGMPNNRFLAERTGGTYSTLKVQPAELEDSGVYFCASSPGLAGLRSYNEQFFGPGTRLTVL.

This clone was detected a few times. V is TRBV12-3 or TRBV12-4 and J is TRBJ2-1; D is perhaps TRBD1 or TRBD2 (5 bases each). V gave up 1 base and J gave up 14 bases, with 12 bases separating them. The CDR3 totals 12 residues. The CDR3 is CASSLGGTTKFF. Written as DNA, the CDR3 is TGTGCCAGCAGTTTAGGGGGGACGACTAAGTTCTTC.

J is TRBJ2-1 and V is TRBV9; possible D gene TRBD1, 5 bases. V lost 0 bases and J lost 8, with 15 bases in between. The CDR3 sequence is 15 residues long. The germline CDR1 and CDR2 sequences are SGDLS and YYNGEE. This chain's CDR3 is CASSVGRGVLDEQFF. The DNA for the CDR3 is TGTGCCAGCAGCGTAGGAAGGGGTGTTTTGGATGAGCAGTTCTTC.